This note documents a single TCR beta chain sequence. The antigen is undetermined. The CDR3 has 13 residues. Germline loops: CDR1 MNHNY, CDR2 SVGAGI (reference sequence). V was clipped by 6 bases and J by 7 bases, with 16 bases between them. The time point: patch test 3, about 24 weeks after DPC sensitization. Noted treatment: therapeutic diphenylcyclopropenone sensitization with weekly scalp DPC. This sample was included in a study of human T cells and chemical hapten exposure. Study overall: After 6 days, upper back 0.01% DPC patch tests were scored. Study results and limitations: Counts of expanded TCRs (at PT1) showed a positive correlation with patch test score. The donor cohort had alopecia, so its immune response may not match that of healthy people.

Unique molecular identifiers were linked by the library to individual cDNA molecules. Using its own MiXCR run on the RACE reads, TCRdb lists one record per CDR3 protein. The sample has 70,000 or so distinct CDR3 sequences; around 10% are singletons. The V call is TRBV6-6, the J call TRBJ2-7; D possibly uses TRBD1 or TRBD2 (5 bases each). The TCR originated in a woman in her 50s with alopecia areata. Some clones in this sample may be carry-over from other donors' samples. This material consisted of whole blood, taken in connection with sensitization to the hapten diphenylcyclopropenone (DPC). The CDR3 here is CASSPGAAGEQYF. For the CDR3, the DNA is TGTGCCAGCAGCCCTGGGGCGGCGGGTGAGCAGTACTTC.